These 19 T cell receptor beta chains were all obtained from the same sample, sequenced in a study of neurological immune-mediated disorders. TCRdb re-analysed the 5' RACE reads in MiXCR, keeping a single row per CDR3 protein. The sample contains 65,000 to 90,000 distinct CDR3 sequences, 5% to 6% of which appear only once. The sequenced sample consisted of PBMCs. The receptor source for this set is a woman aged 25 to 45 with multiple sclerosis.

This clonotype was found many times. The chain joins TRBV20-1 to TRBJ2-1, with 8 bases identical to TRBD2. Germline lookup yields CDR1 DFQATT and CDR2 SNEGSKA (reference sequence). The CDR3 spans 14 residues. The trim removed 2 bases at V and 5 bases at J, leaving 5 bases unmatched. In nucleotides, the CDR3 is TGCAGTGCTAGACGGCCAGCGGGAGACAATGAGCAGTTCTTC. This codes for CSARRPAGDNEQFF.

This clonotype has at least ten counts. The V call is TRBV6-5, the J call TRBJ2-1; D is possibly TRBD1 (5 bases). Trimming removed 2 bases at V and 6 bases at J, with 11 bases between. The germline CDR1 and CDR2 sequences are MNHEY and SVGAGI. This CDR3 has 14 residues. DNA of the CDR3: TGTGCCAGCAGTTACCTGCAGGGCACCAATGAGCAGTTCTTC. Protein product: CASSYLQGTNEQFF.

This clonotype was seen ten or more times. The chain links TRBV5-1 to TRBJ1-1; no clear D. The CDR3 has 13 residues. Trimming removed 7 bases at V and 1 base at J, with 11 bases between. CDR1 is SGHRS, CDR2 YFSETQ, per germline. The CDR3 loop reads CASGVTENTEAFF. For the CDR3, the DNA is TGCGCCAGCGGGGTAACAGAGAACACTGAAGCTTTCTTT. The full variable domain, its missing parts supplied by reference TRBV5-1 and TRBJ1-1, is KAGVTQTPRYLIKTRGQQVTLSCSPISGHRSVSWYQQTPGQGLQFLFEYFSETQRNKGNFPGRFSGRQFSNSRSEMNVSTLELGDSALYLCASGVTENTEAFFGQGTRLTVV.

The V call is TRBV5-5, the J call TRBJ1-1; possible D gene TRBD1, 5 bases. The germline V gene encodes CDR1 SGHKS and CDR2 YYEKEE (reference sequence). Trimming removed 5 bases from V and 5 bases from J, with 16 bases in between. CDR3 size: 14 residues. Here the CDR3 reads CASSSTTGGTEAFF. DNA for the CDR3: TGTGCCAGCAGTTCCACGACCGGGGGGACTGAAGCTTTCTTT.

The chain employs TRBV10-3 and TRBJ2-3; possibly TRBD1 for D (5 bases). Germline V gene sequence: CDR1 ENHRY, CDR2 SYGVKD. V dropped 6 bases and J dropped 0 bases, with 16 bases sitting between them. This CDR3 contains 16 residues. CDR3 bases: TGTGCCATCAGGATAACAGGCCTCCCTAGCACAGATACGCAGTATTTT. This translates into CAIRITGLPSTDTQYF.

This chain joins TRBV20-1 and TRBJ2-3, with 11 bases aligning to TRBD1. This CDR3 is built from 15 residues. V lost 5 bases to trimming and J lost 4 bases; unmatched junction nucleotides: 8. Germline V CDR1 and CDR2: DFQATT, SNEGSKA (reference sequence). The CDR3 region is CSAPLDRGRADTQYF. CDR3 sequence (DNA): TGCAGTGCTCCCCTGGACAGGGGGCGTGCAGATACGCAGTATTTT.

This clonotype was recorded many times. The chain links TRBV5-1 to TRBJ2-7, with D uncertain. The CDR3 sequence is 14 residues long. V lost 0 bases and J 2 bases, leaving 9 bases between the germline ends. The germline V gene encodes CDR1 SGHRS and CDR2 YFSETQ. The CDR3: CASSLEEGTYEQYF. The CDR3 bases are TGCGCCAGCAGCTTGGAAGAAGGTACCTACGAGCAGTACTTC.

The chain couples TRBV7-9 to TRBJ2-1; 9 bases match TRBD1. The CDR3 loop spans 15 amino acids. Germline loops: CDR1 SEHNR, CDR2 FQNEAQ (reference sequence). With V trimmed by 4 bases and J by 2 bases, 3 bases remained unmatched. CDR3 protein: CASSYRTGAYNEQFF. The CDR3 nucleotides read TGTGCCAGCAGCTACCGGACAGGGGCCTACAATGAGCAGTTCTTC.

This clonotype was detected ten times or more. The CDR3 DNA is TGCGCCAGCAGCCAAGATCCCCAGGGGGGCGGGCAAGAGACCCAGTACTTC. Protein sequence: CASSQDPQGGGQETQYF. This chain uses TRBV4-1 with TRBJ2-5, with a weak D call TRBD1 (7 bases). Trimming took off 0 bases at V and 2 bases at J, with 16 bases between the two ends. CDR1 and CDR2 from the germline V gene are MGHRA and YSYEKL. This CDR3 has 17 residues.

The table lists this clonotype with many counts. CDR3 protein: CASSLPPKGLGASHPDQPQHF. The CDR3 region has the DNA TGTGCCAGCAGTTTACCCCCAAAGGGGTTAGGGGCTAGCCACCCCGATCAGCCCCAGCATTTT. The chain employs TRBV12-3 or TRBV12-4 and TRBJ1-5; possible D gene TRBD1, 5 bases. The CDR3 extends over 21 amino acids. V was cut by 2 bases and J by 5 bases, with 31 bases left in between.

This clonotype was found many times. The chain has TRBV10-3 and TRBJ2-7; 9 bases fit TRBD1. The J segment lost 3 bases and the V segment lost 1 base, leaving 7 bases of the junction unmatched. In germline, CDR1 is ENHRY, CDR2 SYGVKD. This CDR3 contains 16 residues. DNA of the CDR3: TGTGCCATCAGTGAGTTTTTGAGACAGGGGGACTACGAGCAGTACTTC. Protein product: CAISEFLRQGDYEQYF.

Ten or more counts support this clonotype. V usage is TRBV5-6 and J usage is TRBJ2-2; 9 bases are shared with TRBD1. V shed 2 bases, J shed 3 bases, and the junction held 2 bases outside the gene matches. This CDR3 is built from 15 residues. Germline V gene sequence: CDR1 SGHDT, CDR2 YYEEEE. DNA of the CDR3: TGTGCCAGCAGCTTTGGGACAGGGCACACCGGGGAGCTGTTTTTT. It encodes CASSFGTGHTGELFF.

This clonotype appeared many times. The chain carries TRBV5-1 and TRBJ1-1; the D is unclear. Deletions cut 3 bases from V and 4 bases from J, with 19 bases between. The CDR3 loop spans 16 amino acids. Per germline, CDR1 SGHRS and CDR2 YFSETQ. The chain's CDR3 is CASSYSGTSIGTEAFF. CDR3 nucleotides: TGCGCCAGCAGCTACTCAGGAACATCGATAGGCACTGAAGCTTTCTTT.

This clonotype was seen at least ten times. The CDR3 nucleotides are TGTGCCAGCAGTGAATGGGTGGGGGCGCGTTCTGAGCAGTTCTTC. This translates into CASSEWVGARSEQFF. The chain joins TRBV25-1 to TRBJ2-1; D may be TRBD1 (6 bases). The CDR3 consists of 15 residues. V was shortened by 1 base and J by 9 bases, with 16 bases between the two germline ends. Per germline, CDR1 MGHDK and CDR2 SYGVNS.

This clonotype was counted ten times or more. The J gene is TRBJ2-1, the V gene TRBV5-6; 9 nucleotides agree with TRBD2. The germline CDR1 and CDR2 sequences are SGHDT and YYEEEE. The CDR3 extends over 18 amino acids. The trim removed 4 bases at V and 7 bases at J, leaving 18 bases unmatched. CDR3 in amino acids: CASSGPTGLALPLNEQFF. The CDR3 coding sequence is TGTGCCAGCAGCGGGCCCACGGGACTAGCCCTCCCGTTGAATGAGCAGTTCTTC.

At least ten counts were recorded for this clonotype. A single base separates this from a much larger clone, so it may be a read error. This sequence joins TRBV12-3 or TRBV12-4 and TRBJ1-1; the D gene is possibly TRBD1 (5 bases). The CDR3 length is 16 residues. Trimming removed 4 bases at V and 4 bases at J, with 19 bases between. The CDR3 loop is CASSSHPGKGSTEAFF. In nucleotides, the CDR3 is TGTGCCAGCAGTTCCCACCCTGGAAAGGGGAGCACTGAAGCTTTCTTT.

At least ten counts were recorded for this clonotype. CDR3 DNA sequence: TGTGCCACCAGTGATCGGACAGGGGACTCCTACAATGAGCAGTTCTTC. This encodes CATSDRTGDSYNEQFF. The chain links TRBV24-1 to TRBJ2-1; 9 bases agree with TRBD1. Germline V CDR1 and CDR2: KGHDR, SFDVKD. Trimming at V came to 3 bases and at J to 0 bases, leaving 2 bases not matched to a gene. CDR3 length: 16 residues.

The chain uses TRBV7-7 and TRBJ2-1; TRBD2 aligns across 10 bases. The CDR3 is 16 residues long. With 2 bases clipped from V and 2 bases from J, the junction kept 3 bases outside the gene matches. From germline, CDR1 is SSHAT and CDR2 FNYEAQ (reference sequence). The CDR3, as DNA: TGTGCCAGCAGCTTACAAGCGGGAGGGACCTACAATGAGCAGTTCTTC. This translates into CASSLQAGGTYNEQFF.

In its sample, this clonotype was seen many times. The chain employs TRBV20-1 and TRBJ2-1; 7 bases fit TRBD2. The CDR3 length is 13 residues. Germline lookup yields CDR1 DFQATT and CDR2 SNEGSKA (reference sequence). The J segment lost 5 bases and the V segment lost 6 bases, leaving 7 bases of the junction unmatched. CDR3: CSANIAGNNEQFF. CDR3 sequence (DNA): TGCAGTGCCAACATAGCGGGTAACAATGAGCAGTTCTTC.